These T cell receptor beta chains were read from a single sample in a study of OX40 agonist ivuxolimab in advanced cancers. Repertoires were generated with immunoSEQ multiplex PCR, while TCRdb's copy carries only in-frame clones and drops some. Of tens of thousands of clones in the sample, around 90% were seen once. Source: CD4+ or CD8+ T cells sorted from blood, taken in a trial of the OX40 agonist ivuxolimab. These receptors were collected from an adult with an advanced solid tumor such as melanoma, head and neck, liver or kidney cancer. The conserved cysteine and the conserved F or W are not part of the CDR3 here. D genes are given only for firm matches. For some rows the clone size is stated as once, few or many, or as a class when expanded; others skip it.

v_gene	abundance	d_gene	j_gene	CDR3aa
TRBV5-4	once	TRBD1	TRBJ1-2	ASSRGDRANYGYT
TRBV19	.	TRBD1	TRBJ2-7	ANRGQVYEQY
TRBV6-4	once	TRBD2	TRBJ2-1	ASSPSGSTYNEQF
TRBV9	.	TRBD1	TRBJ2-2	ASRGQGAAGTGELF
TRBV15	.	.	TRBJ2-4	ATSRDLGLVGNIQY
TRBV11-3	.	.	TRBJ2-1	ASSSSGPWDEQF
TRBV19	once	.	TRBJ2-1	ASSHGGKPTDEQF
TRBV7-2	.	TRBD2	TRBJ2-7	ASSLASLAGGHEQY
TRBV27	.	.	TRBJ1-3	ASSLFPPGPGNTIY
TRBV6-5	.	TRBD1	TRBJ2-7	ASCRGPSYEQY
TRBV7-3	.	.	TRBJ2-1	ASSPFFGSYNEQF
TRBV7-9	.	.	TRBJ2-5	ASSLDFGKRETQY
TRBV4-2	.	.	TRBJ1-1	ASSQLNTEAF
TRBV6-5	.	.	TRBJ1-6	ASSRQNSPLH
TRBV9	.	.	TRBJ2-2	ASSVSSTGWITGELF
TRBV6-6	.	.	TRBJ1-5	ASTSGDSNQPQH
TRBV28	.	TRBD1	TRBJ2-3	ASSLSRGHPDTQY
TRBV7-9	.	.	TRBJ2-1	ASSLGSSYNEQF
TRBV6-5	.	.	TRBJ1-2	ASRERETDGYT
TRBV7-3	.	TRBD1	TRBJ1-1	ASSTRGRTGNTEAF
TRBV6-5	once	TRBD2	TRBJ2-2	ASSTLSGGTGELF
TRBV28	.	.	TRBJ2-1	ASPPSGTGGINEQF
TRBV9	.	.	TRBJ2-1	ASSVRDIWGNEQF
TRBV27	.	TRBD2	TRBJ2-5	ASSFQAGAGRTQY
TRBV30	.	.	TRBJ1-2	AWSVERARGYT
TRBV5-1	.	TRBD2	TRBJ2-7	ASSARGLAGQSEQY
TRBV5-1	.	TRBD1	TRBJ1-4	ASSWTDRGPSEKLF
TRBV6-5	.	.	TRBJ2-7	ASISGSYEQY
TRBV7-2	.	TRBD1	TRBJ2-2	ASSSDRIYTGELF
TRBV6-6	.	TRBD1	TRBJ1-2	ASSLNRGANYGYT
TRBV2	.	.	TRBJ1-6	ASRTDRLNSPLH
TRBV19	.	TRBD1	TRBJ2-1	ASRDRDRGNEQF
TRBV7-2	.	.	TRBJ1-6	ASSFPDRTNSPLH
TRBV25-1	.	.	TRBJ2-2	ASSGGSLNTGELF
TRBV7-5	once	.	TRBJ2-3	ARSLGGGGSRLADYLTDTQY
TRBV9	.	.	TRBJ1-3	ASSSPGTLGNTIY
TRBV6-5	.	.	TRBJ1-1	ASSYSREYTEAF
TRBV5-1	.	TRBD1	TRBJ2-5	ASSLAGTGSETQY
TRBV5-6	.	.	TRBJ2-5	ASSQTEKETQY
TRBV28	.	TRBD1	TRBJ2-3	ASSDTGVSADTQY
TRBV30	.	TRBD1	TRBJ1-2	AWAQGADYGYT
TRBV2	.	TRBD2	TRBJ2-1	ASRGGGTSLEQF
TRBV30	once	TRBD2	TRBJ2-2	AWSMTGLEVIGELF
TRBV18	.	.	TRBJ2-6	ASSPASGANVLT
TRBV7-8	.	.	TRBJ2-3	ASSQMGDVDTQY
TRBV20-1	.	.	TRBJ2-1	SADLGEQF
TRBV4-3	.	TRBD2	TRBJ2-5	ASSQGTSGRRSETQY
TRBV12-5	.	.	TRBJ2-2	ASGSGGGELF